The source of this T cell receptor (beta chain) is a study of blood T cell repertoires in COVID-19. Whole-study context: Donors in the United States, Italy and Spain gave samples during acute or convalescent COVID-19. T cells, B-cell-depleted T cells, or PBMCs provided the cDNA or gDNA that served as material.

CDR3 length: 16 amino acids. Original analysis: For nucleated cells, counts were estimated from reference gene primer amplification. Clones were read by immunoSEQ multiplex PCR, and TCRdb kept only the in-frame ones, dropping some. For V, J and clone size, that table is used; D and trimming come from the DNA. This sample yields 200,000 to 250,000 clones, of which about nine tenths are seen a single time; less than 4.5% belongs to the top ten. Everyone who took part was roughly 18 to 89 years old, and they came from some 23 US areas. V is TRBV21-1 and J is TRBJ1-6; TRBD1 was called by the table and not checked on the DNA. TRBV21-1 is a recognized pseudogene. The receptor was derived from a woman in her thirties or forties with acute COVID-19. Specimen: PBMCs or T cells enriched from blood (not recorded which). DNA for the CDR3: TGTGCCAGCAGTCCCGTCGGAAGCAGGAAACGTTCACCCCTCCACTTT. Translated: CASSPVGSRKRSPLHF.